Listed here are 16 T cell receptor beta chains from one sample, sequenced in a study of shared clonotypes between healthy human individuals. TCRdb's table, derived via immunoSEQ multiplex PCR, lists solely in-frame clones and lacks some. The table has some 1,400,000 clones, around 97% seen once. Input material: naive CD4+ T cells sorted from blood. Subset described: CD45RA+ positively selected. The receptors here all came from a man aged 25 to 45 in good health.

The rearrangement uses TRBV18 and TRBJ2-5; TRBD2 might be the D (6 bases). The CDR3 has 16 amino acids. The germline V gene encodes CDR1 KGHSH and CDR2 LQKENI. V was cut by 0 bases and J by 0 bases, with 11 bases left in between. CDR3 DNA sequence: TGTGCCAGCTCACCACCGTTCCGGGACTACCAAGAGACCCAGTACTTC. Residues: CASSPPFRDYQETQYF.

The genes are TRBV6-6 and TRBJ1-4; 11 bases are a match to TRBD1. Germline V gene data show CDR1 as MNHNY and CDR2 as SVGAGI (reference sequence). V dropped 1 base and J dropped 6; count of bases not matched to a gene: 1. The CDR3 contains 15 residues. The CDR3 region has the DNA TGTGCCAGCAGTTACTGGGGACAGGGGGATGAAAAACTGTTTTTT. It translates to CASSYWGQGDEKLFF.

The chain uses TRBV28 and TRBJ1-1; D unclear. Trimming stripped 5 bases from V and 7 bases from J, with 11 bases between. Germline CDR1 is MDHEN and CDR2 is SYDVKM. The CDR3 contains 12 residues. CDR3 loop: CASSPLGREAFF. The DNA for the CDR3 is TGTGCCAGCAGTCCCTTAGGACGTGAAGCTTTCTTT.

The chain joins TRBV5-6 to TRBJ2-7; 10 nucleotides match TRBD1. From germline, CDR1 is SGHDT and CDR2 YYEEEE. Trimming removed 3 bases from V and 2 bases from J; junction bases left unmatched: 5. This CDR3 has 15 residues. CDR3 protein: CASSSGTGDAYEQYF. The CDR3 DNA follows: TGTGCCAGCAGCTCCGGGACAGGGGACGCCTACGAGCAGTACTTC.

The rearrangement uses TRBV6-5 and TRBJ2-1; D possibly corresponds to TRBD2 (5 bases). Germline V gene lookup returns CDR1 MNHEY and CDR2 SVGAGI. Trimming pared 7 bases from V and 3 bases from J, leaving 16 bases between. The CDR3 is made up of 15 amino acids. CDR3 residues: CASNSRLRLYNEQFF. The DNA of the CDR3 is TGTGCCAGCAACAGTCGACTAAGGCTCTACAATGAGCAGTTCTTC.

The chain links TRBV2 to TRBJ2-3; 12 nucleotides line up with TRBD2. Per the germline V gene, CDR1 is SNHLY and CDR2 is FYNNEI. The CDR3 extends over 15 amino acids. V shed 6 bases, J shed 2 bases, and the junction held 3 bases outside the gene matches. The CDR3 bases are TGTGCCAGCAGGTGGACTAGCGGGACCACAGATACGCAGTATTTT. Protein: CASRWTSGTTDTQYF.

The V gene is TRBV11-3, the J gene TRBJ2-5; D is perhaps TRBD1 (6 bases). V lost 3 bases to trimming and J lost 0 bases, with 11 bases between them. The length of the CDR3 is 15 residues. Germline V gene lookup returns CDR1 SGHNT and CDR2 YENEEA. CDR3 sequence reads: CASSFIGQYQETQYF. The CDR3 DNA reads TGTGCCAGCAGCTTCATAGGACAGTACCAAGAGACCCAGTACTTC.

This sequence joins TRBV5-1 and TRBJ2-3; 13 bases are a match to TRBD2. Germline values: CDR1 SGHRS, CDR2 YFSETQ. V was pared by 5 bases and J by 6 bases, with 3 bases of the junction left unmatched. This CDR3 is built from 14 residues. Here the CDR3 reads CASRGTSGMDTQYF. The DNA for the CDR3 is TGCGCCAGCAGGGGGACTAGCGGGATGGATACGCAGTATTTT.

The V gene is TRBV4-1, the J gene TRBJ1-2, with D tentatively TRBD1 (5 bases). In germline, CDR1 is MGHRA, CDR2 YSYEKL. Trimming left V 1 base short and J 7 bases short, with 7 bases between. The CDR3 loop spans 12 amino acids. The CDR3 sequence is CASSQAQGGYTF. CDR3 bases: TGCGCCAGCAGCCAAGCCCAGGGTGGCTACACCTTC.

The genes are TRBV7-3 and TRBJ2-5, with D perhaps matching TRBD1 or TRBD2 (5 bases each). The CDR3 length is 14 residues. CDR1 and CDR2 from the germline V gene are SGHTA and FQGTGA. V was shortened by 2 bases and J by 4 bases, with 11 bases between the two germline ends. The CDR3 loop is CASSLSAGTETQYF. The CDR3 DNA reads TGTGCCAGCAGCTTATCGGCAGGGACAGAGACCCAGTACTTC.

The rearrangement uses TRBV5-6 and TRBJ2-5; no reliable D call. V dropped 4 bases and J dropped 3 bases, with 10 bases sitting between them. This CDR3 has 13 amino acids. Germline CDR1 is SGHDT and CDR2 is YYEEEE. The chain's CDR3 is CASSLSGEETQYF. DNA of the CDR3: TGTGCCAGCAGCCTTTCTGGAGAAGAGACCCAGTACTTC.

The chain has TRBV18 and TRBJ2-7; weak D call: TRBD1 (7 bases). Germline V gene data show CDR1 as KGHSH and CDR2 as LQKENI. V was clipped by 6 bases and J by 4 bases, with 25 bases between them. This CDR3 comprises 17 residues. CDR3 DNA: TGTGCCAGCTCTTCCGTAGCCTGGAGGGGGCTTGGGTACGAGCAGTACTTC. Translating gives CASSSVAWRGLGYEQYF.

This chain connects TRBV19 to TRBJ2-2; no clear D. Germline CDR1 is LNHDA and CDR2 is SQIVND (reference sequence). This CDR3 is built from 15 residues. V shed 3 bases and J shed 5 bases, with 13 bases lying between them. CDR3 sequence: CASSIGVRITGELFF. In nucleotides, the CDR3 is TGTGCCAGTAGTATCGGCGTCAGGATTACCGGGGAGCTGTTTTTT. The variable domain in full, with the rest retrieved from reference TRBV19 and TRBJ2-2, is DGGITQSPKYLFRKEGQNVTLSCEQNLNHDAMYWYRQDPGQGLRLIYYSQIVNDFQKGDIAEGYSVSREKKESFPLTVTSAQKNPTAFYLCASSIGVRITGELFFGEGSRLTVL.

The DNA of the CDR3 is TGTGCCAGCAGCTTAGTTGTGGACACTGAAGCTTTCTTT. Its protein product is CASSLVVDTEAFF. The chain joins TRBV7-9 to TRBJ1-1; D is uncertain. V lost 1 base to trimming and J lost 3 bases, with 6 bases between them. The CDR3 sequence is 13 residues long. The germline V gene has CDR1 SEHNR and CDR2 FQNEAQ (reference sequence).

The chain has TRBV15 and TRBJ1-5; no clear D gene. Trimming shortened V by 0 bases and J by 4 bases, and 16 bases separated the two germline ends. This CDR3 spans 17 amino acids. Germline V gene lookup returns CDR1 LNHNV and CDR2 YYDKDF (reference sequence). The CDR3 nucleotides are TGTGCCACCAGCAGAGATCGCGCCGATGAAGCTAATCAGCCCCAGCATTTT. The encoded protein is CATSRDRADEANQPQHF.

The V and J genes are TRBV6-1 and TRBJ2-3; a possible D gene is TRBD2 (6 bases). The V end lost 4 bases, the J end lost 2 bases, and 10 bases lay between the germline ends. The CDR3 has 14 amino acids. The germline V gene encodes CDR1 MNHNS and CDR2 SASEGT. The CDR3: CASSVAGPTDTQYF. The CDR3, as DNA: TGTGCCAGCAGTGTGGCGGGACCCACAGATACGCAGTATTTT.